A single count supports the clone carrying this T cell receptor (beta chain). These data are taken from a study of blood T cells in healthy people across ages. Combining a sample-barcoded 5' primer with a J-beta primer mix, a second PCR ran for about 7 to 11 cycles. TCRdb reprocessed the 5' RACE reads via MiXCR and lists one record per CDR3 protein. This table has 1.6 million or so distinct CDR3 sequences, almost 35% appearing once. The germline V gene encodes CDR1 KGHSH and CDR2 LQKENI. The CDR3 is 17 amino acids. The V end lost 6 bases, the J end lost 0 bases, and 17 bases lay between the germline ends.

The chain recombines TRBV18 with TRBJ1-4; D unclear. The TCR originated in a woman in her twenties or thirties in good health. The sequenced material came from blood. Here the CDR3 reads CASSSNTGSATNEKLFF. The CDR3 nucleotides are TGTGCCAGCTCTTCGAATACCGGCTCCGCAACTAATGAAAAACTGTTTTTT.